This T cell receptor beta chain was sequenced during a study of T cell responses to AZD1222 COVID-19 vaccine. TCRdb keeps only in-frame clones here, not all; method: immunoSEQ multiplex PCR. Among some 150,000 clones listed, approximately 89% were seen once. Germline CDR1 LGHNA, CDR2 YNFKEQ. V shed 2 bases, J shed 2 bases, and the junction held 5 bases outside the gene matches. CDR3 length equals 15 residues. The source was peripheral blood, collected 28 days after the second AZD1222 dose. This chain uses TRBV4-2 with TRBJ1-2; 7 positions agree with TRBD1. The TCR originated in an adult who received the AZD1222 COVID-19 vaccine. The CDR3 protein is CASSQPDRVNYGYTF. The CDR3, as DNA: TGTGCCAGCAGCCAACCAGACAGGGTCAACTATGGCTACACCTTC.